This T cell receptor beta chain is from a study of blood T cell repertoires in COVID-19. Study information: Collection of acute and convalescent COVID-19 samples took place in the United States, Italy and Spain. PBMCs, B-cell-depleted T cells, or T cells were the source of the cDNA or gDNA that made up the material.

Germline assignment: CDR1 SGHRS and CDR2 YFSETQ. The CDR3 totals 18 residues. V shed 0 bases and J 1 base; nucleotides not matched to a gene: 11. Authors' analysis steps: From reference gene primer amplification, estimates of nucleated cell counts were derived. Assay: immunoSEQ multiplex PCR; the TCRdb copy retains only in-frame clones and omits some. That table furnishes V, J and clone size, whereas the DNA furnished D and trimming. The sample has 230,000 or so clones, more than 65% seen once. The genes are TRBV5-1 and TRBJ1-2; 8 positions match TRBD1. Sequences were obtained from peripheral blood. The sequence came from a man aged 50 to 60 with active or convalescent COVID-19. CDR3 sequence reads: CASSLVRQGTSRNYGYTF. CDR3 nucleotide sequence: TGCGCCAGCAGCTTGGTGAGACAGGGGACCTCACGTAACTATGGCTACACCTTC.